Each of the 21 T cell receptor beta chains below was sequenced from the same sample in a study of ipilimumab plus nivolumab after autologous stem cell transplantation. Clones were sequenced by immunoSEQ multiplex PCR, and TCRdb holds only the in-frame ones, with some missing. The sample shows about 40,000 clones, about 92% of them seen only once. Sequenced here: PBMCs, sampled in a trial of ipilimumab plus nivolumab as post-transplant consolidation. These TCRs come from a male donor with multiple myeloma.

This chain uses TRBV7-2 with TRBJ2-1; possible D gene TRBD2, 7 bases. This CDR3 is 13 amino acids long. V shed 7 bases and J shed 8 bases, with 15 bases lying between them. Germline assignment: CDR1 SGHTA and CDR2 FQGNSA. The CDR3 nucleotides read TGTGCCAGCACCCCCCTAGGGGGGGATGAGCAGTTCTTC. It codes for CASTPLGGDEQFF.

This clone has more than one count but fewer than ten. The gene calls are TRBV7-2 and TRBJ1-5; D gene uncertain. Germline V CDR1 and CDR2: SGHTA, FQGNSA. The CDR3 has 13 amino acids. Trimming stripped 3 bases from V and 6 bases from J, with 9 bases between. The DNA of the CDR3 is TGTGCCAGCAGCTTTACTGGCGGTCAGCCCCAGCATTTT. Protein product: CASSFTGGQPQHF.

CDR3: CASSPVTGGSYEQYF. CDR3 sequence (DNA): TGTGCCAGCTCACCGGTCACAGGGGGCTCCTACGAGCAGTACTTC. The rearrangement joins TRBV18 to TRBJ2-7, with TRBD1 identical over 8 bases. The CDR3 runs 15 residues. The junction had 4 bases not matched to a gene; V was cut back by 3 bases and J by 0 bases. Germline loops: CDR1 KGHSH, CDR2 LQKENI.

V and J are TRBV4-1 and TRBJ2-7; 16 positions agree with TRBD2. J gave up 4 bases and V 0 bases, and 12 bases lay outside the gene matches. Looked up from germline, CDR1 is MGHRA and CDR2 is YSYEKL. The CDR3 consists of 20 residues. The CDR3 loop is CASSQDIDGTSGRAEYEQYF. CDR3 in DNA: TGCGCCAGCAGCCAAGATATAGACGGGACTAGCGGGAGGGCCGAGTACGAGCAGTACTTC.

The chain employs TRBV2 and TRBJ2-1, with 12 bases identical to TRBD2. Trimming took 7 bases from V and 9 from J; bases not matched to a gene: 10. Germline V lookup: CDR1 SNHLY, CDR2 FYNNEI. The CDR3 runs to 15 residues. CDR3 in amino acids: CASTPGLAGSGEQFF. CDR3 DNA sequence: TGTGCCAGCACCCCAGGACTAGCGGGGAGCGGTGAGCAGTTCTTC.

The chain joins TRBV9 to TRBJ2-1; D is uncertain. CDR1 is SGDLS, CDR2 YYNGEE, per germline. This CDR3 is 12 amino acids long. V lost 3 bases and J lost 5, with 6 bases in between. CDR3 bases: TGTGCCAGCAGCGGGCCTCACAATGAGCAGTTCTTC. It yields the protein CASSGPHNEQFF. Full variable domain (remainder filled in from reference TRBV9 and TRBJ2-1): DSGVTQTPKHLITATGQRVTLRCSPRSGDLSVYWYQQSLDQGLQFLIQYYNGEERAKGNILERFSAQQFPDLHSELNLSSLELGDSALYFCASSGPHNEQFFGPGTRLTVL.

V is TRBV7-2 and J is TRBJ1-1; possible D gene TRBD1, 5 bases. This CDR3 has 15 amino acids. V lost 2 bases to trimming and J lost 1 base, with 11 bases between them. CDR1 is SGHTA and CDR2 is FQGNSA in the germline V gene. The chain's CDR3 is CASSLMGGQNTEAFF. CDR3 DNA: TGTGCCAGCAGCTTAATGGGCGGACAGAACACTGAAGCTTTCTTT.

The chain joins TRBV11-2 to TRBJ2-1, with 10 positions matching TRBD2. CDR1 and CDR2 (germline): SGHAT, FQNNGV. Trimming at V came to 4 bases and at J to 10 bases, leaving 4 bases not matched to a gene. This CDR3 contains 13 residues. The CDR3 DNA sequence: TGTGCCAGCAGCTCCTTTAGCGGGGGGGAGCAGTTCTTC. As protein: CASSSFSGGEQFF.

V is TRBV14 and J is TRBJ2-7; D is unclear. Germline V gene data show CDR1 as SGHDN and CDR2 as FVKESK. The CDR3 loop spans 14 amino acids. V was clipped by 4 bases and J by 2 bases, with 12 bases between them. The CDR3 here is CASSPWSRTYEQYF. CDR3 sequence (DNA): TGTGCCAGCAGCCCGTGGTCTAGAACCTACGAGCAGTACTTC. The full variable domain, rest sourced from reference TRBV14 and TRBJ2-7, is EAGVTQFPSHSVIEKGQTVTLRCDPISGHDNLYWYRRVMGKEIKFLLHFVKESKQDESGMPNNRFLAERTGGTYSTLKVQPAELEDSGVYFCASSPWSRTYEQYFGPGTRLTVT.

The chain uses TRBV7-2 and TRBJ2-1, with 7 bases matching TRBD2. The CDR3 contains 17 residues. V dropped 0 bases and J dropped 6; count of bases not matched to a gene: 11. In germline, CDR1 is SGHTA, CDR2 FQGNSA. CDR3 sequence (DNA): TGTGCCAGCAGCTTAGCATGGGGCGGGAGATTCAGCAATGAGCAGTTCTTC. Translation gives CASSLAWGGRFSNEQFF.

The chain combines TRBV6-5 with TRBJ2-5; TRBD1 agrees at 9 bases. The CDR3 is 15 residues long. V lost 7 bases, J lost 1 base, and 7 bases stayed unmatched. In germline, CDR1 is MNHEY, CDR2 SVGAGI. CDR3 sequence (DNA): TGTGCCAGCATCGACAGGGGGGCACCCCAAGAGACCCAGTACTTC. Amino acid sequence: CASIDRGAPQETQYF.

V and J are TRBV7-9 and TRBJ2-7; D might be TRBD1 or TRBD2, each matching 5 bases. V was clipped by 2 bases and J by 2 bases, with 13 bases between them. CDR1 SEHNR and CDR2 FQNEAQ come from the germline V gene (reference sequence). The CDR3 spans 15 residues. The CDR3 sequence is CASSLRERGTYEQYF. CDR3 DNA sequence: TGTGCCAGCAGCTTAAGGGAGAGGGGAACCTACGAGCAGTACTTC.

CDR3 protein: CASSIGQGGNEQFF. DNA for the CDR3: TGTGCCAGTAGTATCGGCCAGGGTGGAAATGAGCAGTTCTTC. The V call is TRBV19, the J call TRBJ2-1, with a possible D match to TRBD1 (5 bases). V gave up 3 bases and J gave up 7 bases, with 13 bases separating them. The CDR3 has 14 residues. Germline CDR1 reads LNHDA; CDR2 reads SQIVND (reference sequence).

The CDR3 region has the DNA TGTGCCAGCAGCGCCGACAGGGGAGTTAGCAATGAGCAGTTCTTC. This gives the protein CASSADRGVSNEQFF. The V call is TRBV7-2, the J call TRBJ2-1, with 8 bases identical to TRBD1. Trimming at V came to 5 bases and at J to 6 bases, leaving 9 bases not matched to a gene. Germline values: CDR1 SGHTA, CDR2 FQGNSA. This CDR3 has 15 amino acids.

The rearrangement links TRBV19 to TRBJ1-2, with TRBD1 identical over 7 bases. The germline V gene has CDR1 LNHDA and CDR2 SQIVND (reference sequence). The CDR3 consists of 11 residues. The junction had 2 bases not matched to a gene; V was cut back by 6 bases and J by 7 bases. CDR3 amino acids: CASRQGPGYTF. The CDR3 bases are TGTGCCAGTAGACAGGGGCCTGGCTACACCTTC.

The rearrangement joins TRBV5-6 to TRBJ2-3; TRBD1 matches at 8 bases. The germline V gene has CDR1 SGHDT and CDR2 YYEEEE. The CDR3 spans 15 residues. Unmatched junction bases numbered 7, after V lost 4 bases and J lost 3 bases. CDR3 in DNA: TGTGCCAGCAGCAAAGCAGGGGGCGGAACAGATACGCAGTATTTT. Its protein product is CASSKAGGGTDTQYF.

This clone was seen only once. V usage is TRBV6-1 and J usage is TRBJ2-7, with 8 nucleotides matching TRBD1. Germline CDR1 and CDR2: MNHNS and SASEGT. The ends lost 2 bases at V and 5 bases at J; junction bases unmatched: 20. The CDR3 totals 19 residues. The CDR3 reads CASSEIGQGIEGVRNEQYF. The CDR3 nucleotides read TGTGCCAGCAGTGAAATTGGACAGGGAATTGAGGGGGTCAGGAACGAGCAGTACTTC.

The V gene is TRBV28, the J gene TRBJ2-5; 9 bases are shared with TRBD1. CDR3 length: 15 residues. V was pared by 4 bases and J by 5 bases, with 8 bases of the junction left unmatched. Germline V gene lookup returns CDR1 MDHEN and CDR2 SYDVKM. CDR3 region: CASSSATGGEETQYF. The CDR3 DNA reads as TGTGCCAGCAGTTCTGCCACAGGGGGCGAGGAGACCCAGTACTTC.

This clone was recorded once. The rearrangement uses TRBV4-3 and TRBJ2-1, with 7 positions matching TRBD1. The CDR3 runs to 16 residues. V lost 0 bases to trimming and J lost 5 bases; unmatched junction nucleotides: 7. Germline CDR1 reads LGHNA; CDR2 reads YSLEER. CDR3 DNA sequence: TGCGCCAGCAGCCAAGATGAGTGGGACAGAAACAATGAGCAGTTCTTC. This codes for CASSQDEWDRNNEQFF.

The chain combines TRBV7-8 with TRBJ2-1, with D uncertain. In germline, CDR1 is SGHVS, CDR2 FQNEAQ. V was shortened by 0 bases and J by 3 bases, with 0 bases between the two germline ends. The CDR3 contains 12 residues. CDR3: CASSLAYNEQFF. For the CDR3, the DNA is TGTGCCAGCAGCTTAGCCTACAATGAGCAGTTCTTC.

Only a few counts were recorded for this clone. The V gene is TRBV10-3, the J gene TRBJ1-5, with D possibly matching TRBD1 (5 bases). The CDR3 runs 13 residues. CDR1 is ENHRY and CDR2 is SYGVKD in the germline V gene. V was trimmed by 4 bases and J by 6 bases, leaving 10 bases between them. DNA of the CDR3: TGTGCCATCAGTGGGGGGACGGGTCAGCCCCAGCATTTT. Translated: CAISGGTGQPQHF.